The rows below give T cell receptor beta chains drawn from one sample of a study of PD-L1 blockade in urothelial cancer. Sequencing used immunoSEQ multiplex PCR; TCRdb keeps in-frame clones, though not all of them. The sample yields about 72,000 clones, around 80% seen once. The specimen was PBMCs, collected around atezolizumab (anti-PD-L1) treatment. All receptors come from an older man with urothelial cancer. CDR3s include the opening cysteine and the closing phenylalanine or tryptophan. The D gene is left open where the match is weak. The size entry is marked missing in some rows and otherwise reads once, few, many or a size class.

V gene	D gene	clone size	J gene	CDR3 DNA	CDR3 protein
TRBV6-1	NA	few	TRBJ2-2	TGTGCCAGCAGTGACCCCGGGTGGAGGGTGGTCGGGGAGCTGTTTTTT	CASSDPGWRVVGELFF
TRBV28	NA	NA	TRBJ1-1	TGTGCCAGCAGTTTCCGAAGACCGGGTACTGAAGCTTTCTTT	CASSFRRPGTEAFF
TRBV7-8	TRBD1	NA	TRBJ2-1	TGTGCCAGCAGCCCCACCCGGGACAGTCCAGGGCAGTTCTTC	CASSPTRDSPGQFF
TRBV4-2	NA	NA	TRBJ1-3	TGTGCCAGCAGCCAAGATAGAGGAAACACCATATATTTT	CASSQDRGNTIYF
TRBV11-2	NA	NA	TRBJ2-5	TGTGCCAGCAGCTTGGGGGCCCAAGAGACCCAGTACTTC	CASSLGAQETQYF
TRBV7-8	TRBD2	once	TRBJ2-1	TGTGCCAGCAGCTTAATGGTCGTGACTAGCGGGAGAGGAAATTTGAATGAGCAGTTCTTC	CASSLMVVTSGRGNLNEQFF
TRBV5-1	TRBD2	NA	TRBJ2-2	TGCGCCAGCAGCTTGGGACTAGCGGACACCGGGGAGCTGTTTTTT	CASSLGLADTGELFF
TRBV6-5	NA	NA	TRBJ1-2	TGTGCCAGCAGAGAACAGGGTGACTATGGCTACACCTTC	CASREQGDYGYTF
TRBV28	TRBD1	NA	TRBJ2-1	TGTGCCAGCAGTCCCGGTGGGACAGGGGATGAGCAGTTCTTC	CASSPGGTGDEQFF
TRBV10-3	TRBD1	NA	TRBJ2-3	TGTGCCACCCAGCTGGGACAGAGCACAGATACGCAGTATTTT	CATQLGQSTDTQYF
TRBV29-1	NA	few	TRBJ1-2	TGCAGCATCCTAGGTGGGGGGTATGGCTACACCTTC	CSILGGGYGYTF
TRBV19	TRBD1	NA	TRBJ1-4	TGTGCCAGTAGTTCCCGACAGGGAGGTAATGAAAAACTGTTTTTT	CASSSRQGGNEKLFF
TRBV7-9	NA	few	TRBJ1-2	TGTGCCAGCAGCGCAGCTAACTATGGCTACACCTTC	CASSAANYGYTF
TRBV27	NA	NA	TRBJ2-6	TGTGCCAGCAGTCCGGAGACAGGAATTTACTCTGGGGCCAACGTCCTGACTTTC	CASSPETGIYSGANVLTF
TRBV6-1	NA	once	TRBJ2-2	TGTGCCAGCAGTGGCCGGAGAGTCGACACCGGGGAGCTGTTTTTT	CASSGRRVDTGELFF
TRBV15	NA	NA	TRBJ2-3	TGTGCCACCAGCAGAGATAGGGGTGGGGGCACAGATACGCAGTATTTT	CATSRDRGGGTDTQYF
TRBV6-6	TRBD2	NA	TRBJ2-5	TGTGCCAGCAGTTACTCGGGCGGGAGAGGCGAGACCCAGTACTTC	CASSYSGGRGETQYF
TRBV6-1	NA	NA	TRBJ2-5	TGTGCCAGCAGACTAGTCGTCCAAGAGACCCAGTACTTC	CASRLVVQETQYF
TRBV2	TRBD1	NA	TRBJ1-3	TGTGCCAGCAAGAGGGACAGCAACTCTGGAAACACCATATATTTT	CASKRDSNSGNTIYF
TRBV11-1	TRBD2	NA	TRBJ2-7	TGTGCCAGCAGCTTTTCGACTAGCGGGACCGGCTACGAGCAGTACTTC	CASSFSTSGTGYEQYF
TRBV19	TRBD1	NA	TRBJ2-2	TGTGCCAGTAACCCGACAGGGTTGGGGACCGGGGAGCTGTTTTTT	CASNPTGLGTGELFF
TRBV7-9	TRBD2	NA	TRBJ2-7	TGTGCCAGCAGCTTAGTTCAAACTAGCGGAGCCTACGAGCAGTACTTC	CASSLVQTSGAYEQYF
TRBV15	NA	NA	TRBJ2-1	TGTGCCACCAGCAGAGATTTGGTGACTTTAAAAGAGCAGTTCTTC	CATSRDLVTLKEQFF
TRBV5-8	TRBD1	NA	TRBJ2-3	TGTGCCAGCAGCTCCTACGGTACAGGGGGCGCGACAGATACGCAGTATTTT	CASSSYGTGGATDTQYF
TRBV29-1	TRBD1	NA	TRBJ1-4	TGCAGCGTTGGACAGGGTCCAACTAATGAAAAACTGTTTTTT	CSVGQGPTNEKLFF
TRBV19	NA	NA	TRBJ1-1	TGTGCCAGTAGTATTCGGGTGAACACTGAAGCTTTCTTT	CASSIRVNTEAFF
TRBV6-1	NA	NA	TRBJ1-5	TGTGCCAGCAGTGAATCCCAGGTGTCAACCGGTCAGCCCCAGCATTTT	CASSESQVSTGQPQHF
TRBV28	TRBD1	NA	TRBJ1-1	TGTGCCAGCAGTTTATTCGGGACAGAAGAAGCTTTCTTT	CASSLFGTEEAFF
TRBV2	NA	NA	TRBJ1-4	TGTGCCAGCAAGTTCGGGGGGGCAACTAATGAAAAACTGTTTTTT	CASKFGGATNEKLFF
TRBV19	NA	NA	TRBJ2-7	TGTGCCACCTCCAGGGTTCAGGGCACCTACGAGCAGTACTTC	CATSRVQGTYEQYF
TRBV6-5	NA	NA	TRBJ1-4	TGTGCCAGCAGTCGAACAGGTGCAACTAATGAAAAACTGTTTTTT	CASSRTGATNEKLFF
TRBV9	TRBD2	NA	TRBJ2-3	TGTGCCAGCAGCACCATAGCGGGAGGGGGCCCAGATACGCAGTATTTT	CASSTIAGGGPDTQYF
TRBV15	NA	NA	TRBJ2-5	TGTGCCACCAGCCCGCTACGGGAGACCCAGTACTTC	CATSPLRETQYF
TRBV5-6	TRBD1	NA	TRBJ2-7	TGTGCCAGCAGCCGGACCGGGACAGGGGACTACGAGCAGTACTTC	CASSRTGTGDYEQYF
TRBV5-1	TRBD2	NA	TRBJ2-7	TGCGCCAGCAGCTTGGGGACTAGCGGAAGCTCCTACGAGCAGTACTTC	CASSLGTSGSSYEQYF
TRBV11-2	NA	NA	TRBJ2-1	TGTGCCAGCAGCTTCCAGGTGAGCAATGAGCAGTTCTTC	CASSFQVSNEQFF
TRBV29-1	NA	NA	TRBJ2-3	TGCAGCGTTGACAGGGGCACAGATACGCAGTATTTT	CSVDRGTDTQYF
TRBV6-1	NA	NA	TRBJ1-5	TGTGCCAGCAGCGGCGGGATCGCTCAGCCCCAGCATTTT	CASSGGIAQPQHF
TRBV6-4	NA	few	TRBJ2-7	TGTGCCAGCAGTGACTCGGGGCTTTACGAGCAGTACTTC	CASSDSGLYEQYF
TRBV10-3	TRBD2	NA	TRBJ2-3	TGTGCCATCAGGGACACTGTAGCGGGAGGGCCTGATCATCATAGGGATACGCAGTATTTT	CAIRDTVAGGPDHHRDTQYF
TRBV11-2	TRBD2	NA	TRBJ2-7	TGTGCCAGCAGCTTAGATAGGGGACTAGCGGGAGTTCACGAGCAGTACTTC	CASSLDRGLAGVHEQYF
TRBV6-1	NA	once	TRBJ2-3	TGTGCCAGCAGTGGACACAAACCCACAGATACGCAGTATTTT	CASSGHKPTDTQYF
TRBV6-4	NA	few	TRBJ2-7	TGTGCCAGCAGTGACTCGACACTACAGGGCGCGTCCTACGAGCAGTACTTC	CASSDSTLQGASYEQYF
TRBV10-1	NA	NA	TRBJ2-2	TGCGCCAGCAGTGAGTTGGGGGAGGTCTCCAAAGGGGAGCTGTTTTTT	CASSELGEVSKGELFF
TRBV29-1	TRBD1	NA	TRBJ1-1	TGCAGCGTTGAACCCCCAGGGGGCGGAGAAGCTTTCTTT	CSVEPPGGGEAFF
TRBV6-5	NA	once	TRBJ1-2	TGTGCCAGCAGTTACTCCGTCGGGACATACTATGGCTACACCTTC	CASSYSVGTYYGYTF
TRBV14	NA	once	TRBJ2-7	TGTGCCAGCAGCCAAGATTTGATAAGGGGATCCGAGCAGTACTTC	CASSQDLIRGSEQYF
TRBV25-1	NA	NA	TRBJ1-5	TGTGCCAGCAGTGACAGGGCAGGAGAAAGCAATCAGCCCCAGCATTTT	CASSDRAGESNQPQHF
TRBV19	NA	NA	TRBJ2-1	TGTGCCAGTAAGGAGACCGGACTCGGCAATGAGCAGTTCTTC	CASKETGLGNEQFF
TRBV9	TRBD1	NA	TRBJ2-5	TGTGCCAGCAGCGCCAGACCCGGGACAGGGGTCCAAGAGACCCAGTACTTC	CASSARPGTGVQETQYF